The next 27 T cell receptor beta chains were all read from a single sample in a study of metastatic and nonmetastatic thyroid tumors. Ahead of thyroid surgery, no patient had received treatment of any kind. TCRdb re-called the PCR reads with MiXCR. The sample contains several thousand clones, less than 35% of which appear only once. What was sequenced was adjacent normal tissue. The receptors stem from a female donor with papillary thyroid cancer or a benign thyroid nodule (not recorded which). Some clones in this sample may be carry-over from other donors' samples.

This clone was detected ten times or more. Other nucleotide sequences in the sample specify the same CDR3. The DNA for the CDR3 is TGTGCCAGCAGTTCCCCCGGGACAGCTCTTTTACCCCTCCACTTT. Translated: CASSSPGTALLPLHF. This chain joins TRBV28 and TRBJ1-6, with 7 nucleotides matching TRBD1. CDR3 size: 15 residues. Germline V CDR1 and CDR2: MDHEN, SYDVKM. V shed 4 bases, J shed 12 bases, and the junction held 12 bases outside the gene matches.

This clone was observed a few times. The chain employs TRBV6-5 and TRBJ1-1; D is uncertain. The length of the CDR3 is 16 residues. Germline V CDR1 and CDR2: MNHEY, SVGAGI. V lost 0 bases and J lost 3, with 14 bases in between. The DNA for the CDR3 is TGTGCCAGCAGTTACTCCTCGGGGTACTTAGACACTGAAGCTTTCTTT. It specifies CASSYSSGYLDTEAFF.

This clone was recorded at least ten times. The rearrangement links TRBV3-1 to TRBJ2-3; D possibly corresponds to TRBD2 (6 bases). Germline V gene lookup returns CDR1 LGHDT and CDR2 YNNKEL (reference sequence). Trimming took 1 base from V and 5 from J, leaving 13 bases between them. This CDR3 is 15 amino acids long. This CDR3 reads CASSQGLGKGDTQYF. Here the CDR3 DNA reads TGTGCCAGCAGCCAAGGACTAGGAAAGGGAGATACGCAGTATTTT.

This sequence joins TRBV5-1 and TRBJ2-7, with D possibly being TRBD2 (5 bases). Trimming cost V 0 bases and J 0 bases, with 13 bases left between them. The CDR3 extends over 16 amino acids. The germline V gene has CDR1 SGHRS and CDR2 YFSETQ. The CDR3 bases are TGCGCCAGCAGCTTGGGTCATCGGGATAGCTCCTACGAGCAGTACTTC. This codes for CASSLGHRDSSYEQYF.

A few counts support this clone. This chain joins TRBV5-1 and TRBJ1-4; 8 positions match TRBD1. CDR1 is SGHRS and CDR2 is YFSETQ in the germline V gene. Trimming cost V 5 bases and J 0 bases; bases outside gene matches: 12. This CDR3 region has 18 residues. The CDR3 is CASRFSGTGTSTNEKLFF. DNA of the CDR3: TGCGCCAGCAGGTTTTCCGGGACAGGTACTTCAACTAATGAAAAACTGTTTTTT.

As to this clone: Other DNA sequences in the same sample also yield this CDR3. J is TRBJ1-2 and V is TRBV6-1; possible D gene TRBD1, 5 bases. In germline, CDR1 is MNHNS, CDR2 SASEGT. Trimming removed 6 bases at V and 4 bases at J, with 18 bases between. CDR3 length equals 15 residues. CDR3 in amino acids: CASSRERSQGYGYTF. The CDR3 coding sequence is TGTGCCAGCAGCAGAGAGAGGAGCCAGGGCTATGGCTACACCTTC.

This clone was found many times. The chain joins TRBV11-3 to TRBJ2-2; unclear D gene. This CDR3 is built from 12 residues. Germline values: CDR1 SGHNT, CDR2 YENEEA. V was shortened by 4 bases and J by 2 bases, with 2 bases between the two germline ends. The CDR3 loop is CASSSNTGELFF. CDR3 in DNA: TGTGCCAGCAGCTCTAACACCGGGGAGCTGTTTTTT.

This clone was found many times. Other nucleotide sequences in the sample specify the same CDR3. The CDR3 bases are TGTGCCAGCAGCTTTTTGACAGGGGATTCCTACAATGAGCAGTTCTTC. This translates into CASSFLTGDSYNEQFF. The chain combines TRBV7-6 with TRBJ2-1; TRBD1 aligns across 8 bases. Trimming cost V 3 bases and J 1 base; bases outside gene matches: 5. The germline CDR1 and CDR2 sequences are SGHVS and FNYEAQ. The CDR3 totals 16 residues.

This rearrangement joins TRBV27 to TRBJ2-7; D perhaps matches TRBD1 (6 bases). Deletions cut 5 bases from V and 4 bases from J, with 21 bases between. Germline CDR1 reads MNHEY; CDR2 reads SMNVEV (reference sequence). This CDR3 spans 16 amino acids. The CDR3 bases are TGTGCCAGCAGTCCAAGGGGGTGGGTAATTAGGTACGAGCAGTACTTC. Translation: CASSPRGWVIRYEQYF.

This clone turned up a few times. The V and J genes are TRBV6-5 and TRBJ1-1, with D possibly matching TRBD1 (5 bases). V shed 1 base and J shed 5 bases, with 8 bases lying between them. The germline V gene has CDR1 MNHEY and CDR2 SVGAGI. The CDR3 is 13 residues long. DNA of the CDR3: TGTGCCAGCAGTTACTTGGGGGAAACTGAAGCTTTCTTT. Translated: CASSYLGETEAFF.

The sample holds a few counts of this clone. V usage is TRBV2 and J usage is TRBJ1-2; D unclear. The V end was cut by 3 bases, the J end by 1 base, with 6 bases between. CDR3 length: 13 amino acids. Germline CDR1 is SNHLY and CDR2 is FYNNEI. CDR3 sequence reads: CASSEAGNYGYTF. In nucleotides, the CDR3 is TGTGCCAGCAGTGAGGCGGGTAACTATGGCTACACCTTC. The full variable domain, rest sourced from reference TRBV2 and TRBJ1-2, is EPEVTQTPSHQVTQMGQEVILRCVPISNHLYFYWYRQILGQKVEFLVSFYNNEISEKSEIFDDQFSVERPDGSNFTLKIRSTKLEDSAMYFCASSEAGNYGYTFGSGTRLTVV.

Only a few counts were recorded for this clone. This rearrangement joins TRBV7-2 to TRBJ2-2, with 8 bases matching TRBD1. The J segment lost 4 bases and the V segment lost 5 bases, leaving 6 bases of the junction unmatched. The CDR3 totals 15 residues. Germline assignment: CDR1 SGHTA and CDR2 FQGNSA. The CDR3 loop is CASSQGRGLTGELFF. In nucleotides, the CDR3 is TGTGCCAGCAGCCAAGGCAGGGGGCTCACCGGGGAGCTGTTTTTT.

This clone came up a few times. The chain recombines TRBV6-1 with TRBJ2-7; 8 bases line up with TRBD2. Per the germline V gene, CDR1 is MNHNS and CDR2 is SASEGT. Losses at the gene ends were 9 bases for V and 0 bases for J; bases not matched to a gene: 7. The CDR3 length is 14 residues. The CDR3 nucleotides are TGTGCCAGTAAAAATAGCGGGACCTCCTACGAGCAGTACTTC. Protein product: CASKNSGTSYEQYF.

This clone was detected a few times. The J gene is TRBJ2-7, the V gene TRBV6-2 or TRBV6-3, with TRBD2 matching over 15 bases. In germline, CDR1 is MNHEY, CDR2 SVGEGT. This CDR3 has 17 amino acids. The junction had 6 bases not matched to a gene; V was cut back by 0 bases and J by 6 bases. CDR3 coding DNA: TGTGCCAGCAGTTACTCTGGACTAGCGGGAGGGCCTGGCGAGCAGTACTTC. Translation gives CASSYSGLAGGPGEQYF.

As regards this clone: Being one base from a much bigger clone, this may be a read error. Additional DNA sequences in this sample encode the identical CDR3. The gene calls are TRBV20-1 and TRBJ2-5; D call uncertain. The germline V gene has CDR1 DFQATT and CDR2 SNEGSKA (reference sequence). This CDR3 comprises 14 residues. The DNA for the CDR3 is TGTAGTGCTAGAGATAGAGAGCCCAAAGAGACCCAGTACTTC. Protein product: CSARDREPKETQYF.

Many counts were recorded for this clone. This chain connects TRBV19 to TRBJ1-4, with 9 bases fitting TRBD1. V trimming: 6 bases; J trimming: 8 bases; junction bases outside the gene matches: 10. Germline V gives CDR1 LNHDA, CDR2 SQIVND (reference sequence). The CDR3 covers 15 residues. The CDR3 coding sequence is TGTGCCAGTAGGGAATTGGACAGGGGCGAGGAAAAACTGTTTTTT. It yields the protein CASRELDRGEEKLFF.

This clone has just one count. This chain links TRBV7-8 with TRBJ2-6, with a tentative D call TRBD1 (5 bases). The CDR3 runs 15 residues. The V end lost 8 bases, the J end lost 2 bases, and 13 bases lay between the germline ends. Germline V gene data show CDR1 as SGHVS and CDR2 as FQNEAQ. CDR3 sequence: CASLDQGAGANVLTF. For the CDR3, the DNA is TGTGCCAGCTTAGACCAGGGTGCTGGGGCCAACGTCCTGACTTTC.

This clone was counted between two and nine times. One junction end disagrees with the germline gene, perhaps due to a read error. The chain couples TRBV12-3 or TRBV12-4 to TRBJ2-6; D might be TRBD2 (7 bases). This CDR3 comprises 18 residues. The CDR3 sequence: CANSPLAGADSGANVLTF. The CDR3 bases are TGTGCCAACAGTCCCCTGGCGGGGGCCGACTCTGGGGCCAACGTCCTGACTTTC.

The V call is TRBV5-8, the J call TRBJ2-7; 10 positions agree with TRBD1. Germline CDR1 SGHTS, CDR2 YDEGEE. The ends lost 0 bases at V and 2 bases at J; junction bases unmatched: 5. CDR3 size: 16 residues. The CDR3: CASSLGYGQGAYEQYF. CDR3 in DNA: TGTGCCAGCAGCTTGGGTTACGGACAGGGGGCCTACGAGCAGTACTTC.

This clone turned up a few times. This chain links TRBV6-1 with TRBJ1-2, with no clear D. This CDR3 has 13 residues. Looked up from germline, CDR1 is MNHNS and CDR2 is SASEGT. V dropped 1 base and J dropped 3 bases, with 6 bases sitting between them. Here the CDR3 DNA reads TGTGCCAGCAGTGAAGTCTCATACTATGGCTACACCTTC. The encoded protein is CASSEVSYYGYTF.

The genes are TRBV9 and TRBJ2-2, with D possibly TRBD2 on 7 matching bases. CDR1 is SGDLS and CDR2 is YYNGEE in the germline V gene. The length of the CDR3 is 17 residues. The germline V and J ends were trimmed by 4 bases and 4 bases, with 20 bases remaining between them. The CDR3 here is CASSPFLSGGSTGELFF. The CDR3 DNA reads as TGTGCCAGCAGCCCATTCCTCTCGGGGGGCTCCACCGGGGAGCTGTTTTTT.

By share of the sample, this clone is large. The chain is built from TRBV7-6 and TRBJ2-7, with 8 bases lining up with TRBD1. This CDR3 has 14 amino acids. Trimming cost V 4 bases and J 2 bases; bases outside gene matches: 4. Germline V lookup: CDR1 SGHVS, CDR2 FNYEAQ. Written as DNA, the CDR3 is TGTGCCAGCAGCTCTGGACAGGGAACCTACGAGCAGTACTTC. Translated: CASSSGQGTYEQYF.

In regard to this clone: The CDR3 does not close with the conserved phenylalanine or tryptophan, likely indicating a read error. Here the CDR3 DNA reads TGTGTCAGCAATGAAAAATCGGCAAATCAGCCCCAGCATCTT. Translated, it gives CVSNEKSANQPQHL. The chain couples TRBV6-1 to TRBJ1-5, with no clear D. The germline CDR1 and CDR2 sequences are MNHNS and SASEGT. There are 14 residues in the CDR3.

This clone was found a few times. The J gene is TRBJ2-6, the V gene TRBV10-3, with TRBD2 matching 9 bases. Germline CDR1 ENHRY, CDR2 SYGVKD. The V segment lost 10 bases and the J segment 0 bases; nucleotides outside the gene matches: 4. This CDR3 has 15 residues. The CDR3 region is CATAGGSSGANVLTF. DNA for the CDR3: TGTGCCACCGCGGGGGGGAGCTCTGGGGCCAACGTCCTGACTTTC.

This clone is labeled as large. The chain has TRBV28 and TRBJ2-6; D gene unclear. The CDR3 contains 16 residues. The germline CDR1 and CDR2 sequences are MDHEN and SYDVKM. With 4 bases removed from V and 2 bases from J, the gap between germline ends came to 12 bases. The CDR3 is CASSSRWVAGANVLTF. As DNA, the CDR3 is TGTGCCAGCAGTTCCCGGTGGGTGGCTGGGGCCAACGTCCTGACTTTC.

The chain is built from TRBV6-1 and TRBJ1-1; D is possibly TRBD1 (6 bases). Germline lookup yields CDR1 MNHNS and CDR2 SASEGT. The CDR3 totals 14 residues. With 9 bases removed from V and 3 bases from J, the gap between germline ends came to 17 bases. DNA for the CDR3: TGTGCCAGGCCTCTAAAACAGGGACACACTGAAGCTTTCTTT. Protein sequence: CARPLKQGHTEAFF.

The V and J genes are TRBV6-1 and TRBJ2-2; the match to TRBD1 covers 9 bases. This CDR3 spans 15 amino acids. Germline CDR1 is MNHNS and CDR2 is SASEGT. Trimming removed 5 bases from V and 4 bases from J; junction bases left unmatched: 5. CDR3 nucleotides: TGTGCCAGCAGTCCAGGACAGGGGATCACCGGGGAGCTGTTTTTT. Translated: CASSPGQGITGELFF.